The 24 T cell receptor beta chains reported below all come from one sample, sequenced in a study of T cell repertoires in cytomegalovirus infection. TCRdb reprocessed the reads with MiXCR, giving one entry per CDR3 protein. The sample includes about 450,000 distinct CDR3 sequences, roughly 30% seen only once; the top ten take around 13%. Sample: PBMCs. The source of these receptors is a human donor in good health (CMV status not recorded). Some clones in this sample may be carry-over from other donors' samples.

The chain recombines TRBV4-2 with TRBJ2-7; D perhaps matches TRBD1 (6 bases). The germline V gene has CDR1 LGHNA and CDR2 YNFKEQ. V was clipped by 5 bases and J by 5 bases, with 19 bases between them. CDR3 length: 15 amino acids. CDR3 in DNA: TGTGCCAGCAGCTACCATATGGGGGCGAAGAACGAGCAGTACTTC. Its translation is CASSYHMGAKNEQYF.

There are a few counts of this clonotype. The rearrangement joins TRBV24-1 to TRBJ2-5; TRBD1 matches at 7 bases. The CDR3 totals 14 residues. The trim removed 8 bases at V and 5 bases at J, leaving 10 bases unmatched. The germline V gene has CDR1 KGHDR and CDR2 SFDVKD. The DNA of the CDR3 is TGTGCCACCACTCCATCGACAGGGACGGAGACCCAGTACTTC. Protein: CATTPSTGTETQYF.

The CDR3 coding sequence is TGTGCCAGCTCACCCGGGACAGGGTTCTACAATGAGCAGTTCTTC. Translating it yields CASSPGTGFYNEQFF. The chain carries TRBV18 and TRBJ2-1, with 9 nucleotides matching TRBD1. V lost 3 bases and J lost 3; bases outside the gene matches: 3. CDR3 length equals 15 residues. CDR1 is KGHSH and CDR2 is LQKENI in the germline V gene.

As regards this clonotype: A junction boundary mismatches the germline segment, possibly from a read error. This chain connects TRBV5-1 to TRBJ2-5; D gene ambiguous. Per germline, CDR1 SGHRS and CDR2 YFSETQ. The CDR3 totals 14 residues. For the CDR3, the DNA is TGCGCCAGCAGCATACTTACTGATCAAGAGACCCCGTACTTC. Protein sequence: CASSILTDQETPYF. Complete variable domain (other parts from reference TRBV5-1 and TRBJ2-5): KAGVTQTPRYLIKTRGQQVTLSCSPISGHRSVSWYQQTPGQGLQFLFEYFSETQRNKGNFPGRFSGRQFSNSRSEMNVSTLELGDSALYLCASSILTDQETPYFGPGTRLLVL.

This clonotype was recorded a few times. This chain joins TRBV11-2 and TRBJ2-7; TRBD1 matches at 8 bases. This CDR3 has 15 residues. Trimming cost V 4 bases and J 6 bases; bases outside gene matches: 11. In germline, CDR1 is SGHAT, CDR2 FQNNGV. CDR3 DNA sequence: TGTGCCAGCAGCTCAGTTGGACAGGGCGTGGGCGAGCAGTACTTC. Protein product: CASSSVGQGVGEQYF.

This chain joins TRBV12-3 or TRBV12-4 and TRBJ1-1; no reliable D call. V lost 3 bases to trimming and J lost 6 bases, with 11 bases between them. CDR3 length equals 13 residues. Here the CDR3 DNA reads TGTGCCAGCAGTTTGGGCCGGGGTCCTGAAGCTTTCTTT. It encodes CASSLGRGPEAFF.

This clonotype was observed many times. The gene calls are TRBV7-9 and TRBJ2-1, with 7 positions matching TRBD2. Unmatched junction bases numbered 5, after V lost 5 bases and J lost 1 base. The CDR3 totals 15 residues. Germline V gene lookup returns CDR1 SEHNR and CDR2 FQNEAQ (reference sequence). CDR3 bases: TGTGCCAGCAGCGGGGGGGACGGTTCCTACAATGAGCAGTTCTTC. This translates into CASSGGDGSYNEQFF.

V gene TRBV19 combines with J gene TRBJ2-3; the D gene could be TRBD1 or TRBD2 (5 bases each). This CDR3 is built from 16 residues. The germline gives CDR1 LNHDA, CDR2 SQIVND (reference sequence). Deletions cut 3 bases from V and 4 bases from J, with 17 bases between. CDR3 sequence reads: CASSIFQGVGSDTQYF. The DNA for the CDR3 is TGTGCCAGTAGTATTTTTCAGGGAGTAGGGTCAGATACGCAGTATTTT.

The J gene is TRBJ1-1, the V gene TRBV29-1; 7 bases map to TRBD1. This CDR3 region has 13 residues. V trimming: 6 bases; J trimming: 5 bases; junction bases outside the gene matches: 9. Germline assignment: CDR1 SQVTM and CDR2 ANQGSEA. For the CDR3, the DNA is TGCAGCGTCAACCGGGACAGAGCGACTGAAGCTTTCTTT. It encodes CSVNRDRATEAFF.

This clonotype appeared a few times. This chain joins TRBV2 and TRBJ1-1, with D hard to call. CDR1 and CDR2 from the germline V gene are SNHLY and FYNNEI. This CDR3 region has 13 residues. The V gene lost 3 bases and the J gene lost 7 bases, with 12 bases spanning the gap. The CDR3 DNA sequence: TGTGCCAGCAGTGACTGGGAGTCACTTGAAGCTTTCTTT. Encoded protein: CASSDWESLEAFF.

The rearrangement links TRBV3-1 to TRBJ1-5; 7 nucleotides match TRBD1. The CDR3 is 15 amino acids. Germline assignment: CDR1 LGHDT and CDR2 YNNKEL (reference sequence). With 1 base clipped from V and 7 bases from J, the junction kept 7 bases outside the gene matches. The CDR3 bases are TGTGCCAGCAGCCAAGGGGACAGCTTCGCCCAGCCCCAGCATTTT. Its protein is CASSQGDSFAQPQHF.

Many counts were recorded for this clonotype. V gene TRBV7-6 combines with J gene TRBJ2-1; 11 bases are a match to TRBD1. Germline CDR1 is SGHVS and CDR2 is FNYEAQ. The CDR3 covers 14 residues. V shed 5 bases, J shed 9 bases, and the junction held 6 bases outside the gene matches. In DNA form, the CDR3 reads TGTGCCAGCAGCACGGACAGGGGGCTCGGTGAGCAGTTCTTC. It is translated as CASSTDRGLGEQFF. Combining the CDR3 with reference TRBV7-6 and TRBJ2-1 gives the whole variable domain GAGVSQSPRYKVTKRGQDVALRCDPISGHVSLYWYRQALGQGPEFLTYFNYEAQQDKSGLPNDRFSAERPEGSISTLTIQRTEQRDSAMYRCASSTDRGLGEQFFGPGTRLTVL.

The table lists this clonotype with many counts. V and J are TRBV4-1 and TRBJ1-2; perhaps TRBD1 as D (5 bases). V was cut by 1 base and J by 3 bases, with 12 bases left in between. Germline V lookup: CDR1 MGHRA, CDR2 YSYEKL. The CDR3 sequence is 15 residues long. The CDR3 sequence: CASSQGEGPHYGYTF. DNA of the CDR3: TGCGCCAGCAGCCAAGGAGAGGGGCCGCACTATGGCTACACCTTC.

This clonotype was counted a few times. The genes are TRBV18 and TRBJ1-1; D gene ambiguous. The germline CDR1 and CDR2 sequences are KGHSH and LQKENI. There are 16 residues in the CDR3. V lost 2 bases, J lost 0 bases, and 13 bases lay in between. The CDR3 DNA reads TGTGCCAGCTCACCAAGCCGACTTACCCTGAACACTGAAGCTTTCTTT. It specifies CASSPSRLTLNTEAFF.

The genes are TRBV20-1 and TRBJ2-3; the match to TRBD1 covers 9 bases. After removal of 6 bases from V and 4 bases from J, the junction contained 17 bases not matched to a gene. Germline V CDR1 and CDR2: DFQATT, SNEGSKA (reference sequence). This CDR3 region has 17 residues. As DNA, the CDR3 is TGCAGTGCCCGTGGGACAGGGCGGAAAGGTTCCCCAGATACGCAGTATTTT. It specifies CSARGTGRKGSPDTQYF.

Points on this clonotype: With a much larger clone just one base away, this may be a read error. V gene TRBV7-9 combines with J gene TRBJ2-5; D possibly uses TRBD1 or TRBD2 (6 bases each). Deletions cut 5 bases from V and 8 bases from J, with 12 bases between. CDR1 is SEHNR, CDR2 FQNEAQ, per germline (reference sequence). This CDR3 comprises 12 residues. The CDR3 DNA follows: TGTGCCAGCAGCCACGGGGGCGACACCCAGTACTTC. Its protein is CASSHGGDTQYF.

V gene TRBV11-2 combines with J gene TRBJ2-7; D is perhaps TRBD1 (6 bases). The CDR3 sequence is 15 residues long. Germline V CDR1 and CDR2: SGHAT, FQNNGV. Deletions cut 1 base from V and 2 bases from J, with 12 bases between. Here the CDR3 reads CASSLATGPPYEQYF. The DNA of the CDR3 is TGTGCCAGCAGCTTAGCGACAGGTCCCCCCTACGAGCAGTACTTC.

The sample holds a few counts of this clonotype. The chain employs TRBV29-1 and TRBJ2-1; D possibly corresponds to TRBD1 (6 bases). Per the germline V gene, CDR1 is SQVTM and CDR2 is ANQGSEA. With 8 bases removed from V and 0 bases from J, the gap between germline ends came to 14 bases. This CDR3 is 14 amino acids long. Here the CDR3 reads CSTGGSSSYNEQFF. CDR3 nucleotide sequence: TGCAGCACTGGGGGCTCGAGCTCCTACAATGAGCAGTTCTTC.

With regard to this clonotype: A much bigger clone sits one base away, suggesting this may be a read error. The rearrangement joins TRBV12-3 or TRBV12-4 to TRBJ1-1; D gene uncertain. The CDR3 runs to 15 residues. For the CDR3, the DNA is TGTGCCAGCAGACCCCCTGGGGTTAGGAACACTGAAGATTTCTTT. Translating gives CASRPPGVRNTEDFF.

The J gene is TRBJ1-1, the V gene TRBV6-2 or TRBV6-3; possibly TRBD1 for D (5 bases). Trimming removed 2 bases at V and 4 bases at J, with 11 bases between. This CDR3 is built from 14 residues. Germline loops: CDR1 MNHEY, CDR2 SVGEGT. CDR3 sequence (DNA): TGTGCCAGCAGTTACCAGGGCAGGGCCACTGAAGCTTTCTTT. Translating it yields CASSYQGRATEAFF.

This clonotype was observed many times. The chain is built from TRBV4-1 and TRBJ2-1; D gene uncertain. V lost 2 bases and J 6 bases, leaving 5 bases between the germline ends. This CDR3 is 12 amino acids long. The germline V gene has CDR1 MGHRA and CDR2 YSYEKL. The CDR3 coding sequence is TGCGCCAGCAGCCAATTGTCCAATGAGCAGTTCTTC. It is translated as CASSQLSNEQFF.

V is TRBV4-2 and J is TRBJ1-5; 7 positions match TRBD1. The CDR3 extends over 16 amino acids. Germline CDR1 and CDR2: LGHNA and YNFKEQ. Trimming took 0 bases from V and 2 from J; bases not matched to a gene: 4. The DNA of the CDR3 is TGTGCCAGCAGCCAAGATGAAGGGGGCGGCAATCAGCCCCAGCATTTT. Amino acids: CASSQDEGGGNQPQHF.

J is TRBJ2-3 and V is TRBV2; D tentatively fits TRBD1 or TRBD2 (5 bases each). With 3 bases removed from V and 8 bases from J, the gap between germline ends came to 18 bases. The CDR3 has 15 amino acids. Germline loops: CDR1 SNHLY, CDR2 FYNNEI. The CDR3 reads CASSEFGTAIGTQYF. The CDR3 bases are TGTGCCAGCAGTGAGTTCGGGACCGCTATAGGTACGCAGTATTTT.

CDR3 amino acids: CASSFRQGGDEQFF. The CDR3 region has the DNA TGTGCCAGCAGCTTTCGACAGGGGGGGGATGAGCAGTTCTTC. This chain connects TRBV9 to TRBJ2-1; 9 bases are a match to TRBD1. The trim removed 4 bases at V and 8 bases at J, leaving 7 bases unmatched. The CDR3 runs to 14 residues. In germline, CDR1 is SGDLS, CDR2 YYNGEE.